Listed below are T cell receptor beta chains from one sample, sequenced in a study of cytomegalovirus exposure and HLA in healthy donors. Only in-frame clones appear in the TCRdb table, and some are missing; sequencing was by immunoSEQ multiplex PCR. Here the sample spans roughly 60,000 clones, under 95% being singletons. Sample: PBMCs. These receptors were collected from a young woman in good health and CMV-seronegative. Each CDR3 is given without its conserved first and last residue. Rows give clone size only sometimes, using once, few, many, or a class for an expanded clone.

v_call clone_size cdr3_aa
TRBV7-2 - ASSLDILNEKLF
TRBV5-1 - ASRPGTGGGDTIY
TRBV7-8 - ASTLRGPGELF
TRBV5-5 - ASSYGDRLSGNTIY
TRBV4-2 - ASSQRQGRELF
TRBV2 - ASSKTGELNEQF
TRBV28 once ASPPWTSGGEQY
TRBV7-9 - ASSPGTGMAKNIQY
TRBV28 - AGKRTGIADTQY
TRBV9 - ASSVVPLYEQF
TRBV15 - ATSPRGASYNEQF
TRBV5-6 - ASRVQGNTEAF
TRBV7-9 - ASSLAIDNTEAF
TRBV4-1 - ASSPQILDGSSYNSPLH
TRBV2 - ASQTSGGYNEQF
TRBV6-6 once ASSLTAGRTGGELF
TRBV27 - ASSLLGTSGSNEQF